This TCR beta chain emerged from a study of blood T cell repertoires in COVID-19. Study overall: Acute-phase and convalescent COVID-19 samples originated in the United States, Italy and Spain. In each case, the material was cDNA or gDNA derived from T cells, B-cell-depleted T cells, or PBMCs.

Germline V gene data show CDR1 as SGHAT and CDR2 as FQNNGV. This CDR3 spans 15 amino acids. V gave up 5 bases and J gave up 5 bases; unmatched junction bases: 11. Authors' processing steps: It was from reference gene primer amplification that nucleated cell counts were estimated. Assay: immunoSEQ multiplex PCR; the TCRdb copy retains only in-frame clones and omits some. V and J calls and clone size follow that table, whereas D and trimming were derived from the DNA. The table lists 150,000 to 200,000 clones, 80% of them singletons. Across under 25 US areas, participants ranged in age from 18 to 89 years.

V is TRBV11-2 and J is TRBJ2-5, with 7 nucleotides matching TRBD2. The TCR was taken from a woman aged 55-70 years who had recovered from COVID-19. The sequencing input was PBMCs or T cells enriched from blood (not recorded which). The CDR3 spells CASSLRTSRAETQYF. CDR3 coding DNA: TGTGCCAGCAGCCTCAGGACTAGTCGCGCGGAGACCCAGTACTTC.